The T cell receptor (beta chain) under discussion was sequenced for a study of T cell repertoires in aging, cancer and after chemotherapy. Study-level background: Pre- and post-chemotherapy samples were paired from glioblastoma patients treated with temozolomide-based therapy. The whole study produced a dataset of around 8.4 million TCR reads.

Peripheral blood genomic DNA, not sorted cells or RNA, was the template. A mixed TRB-A/B primer pool amplified rearranged TRB by multiplex touch-down PCR. Each CDR3 protein is one row after TCRdb ran MiXCR on the multiplex PCR reads. The sample has under 4,500 distinct CDR3 sequences; over 20% are singletons. V lost 3 bases and J lost 2, with 15 bases in between. CDR1 LNHNV and CDR2 YYDKDF come from the germline V gene (reference sequence). The CDR3 contains 16 residues. By sample share, this clonotype is medium-sized (0.01 to 0.1%). V and J are TRBV15 and TRBJ2-3; D call uncertain. The sequence derives from a human donor with a solid tumor. The specimen sequenced was blood. CDR3 region: CATSSGVAVTTDTQYF. The CDR3 DNA follows: TGTGCCACCAGCAGTGGTGTGGCGGTTACCACAGATACGCAGTATTTT.